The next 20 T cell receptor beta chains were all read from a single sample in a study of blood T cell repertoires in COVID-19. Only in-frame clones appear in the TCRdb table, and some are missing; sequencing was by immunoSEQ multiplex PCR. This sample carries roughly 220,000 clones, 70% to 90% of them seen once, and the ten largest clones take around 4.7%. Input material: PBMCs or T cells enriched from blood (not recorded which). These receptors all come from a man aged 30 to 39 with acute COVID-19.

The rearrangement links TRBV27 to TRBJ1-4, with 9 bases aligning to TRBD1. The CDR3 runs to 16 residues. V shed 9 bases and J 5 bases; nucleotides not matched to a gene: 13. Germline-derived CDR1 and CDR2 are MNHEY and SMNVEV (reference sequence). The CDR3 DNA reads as TGTGCCAGTCAACCACTTACCGGGACAGGGAATGAAAAACTGTTTTTT. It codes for CASQPLTGTGNEKLFF.

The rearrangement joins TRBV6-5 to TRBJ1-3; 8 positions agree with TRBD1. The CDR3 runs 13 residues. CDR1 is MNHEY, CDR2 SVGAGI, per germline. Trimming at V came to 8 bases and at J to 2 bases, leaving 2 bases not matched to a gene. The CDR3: CASLQGAGNTIYF. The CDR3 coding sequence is TGTGCCAGCTTACAGGGGGCTGGAAACACCATATATTTT.

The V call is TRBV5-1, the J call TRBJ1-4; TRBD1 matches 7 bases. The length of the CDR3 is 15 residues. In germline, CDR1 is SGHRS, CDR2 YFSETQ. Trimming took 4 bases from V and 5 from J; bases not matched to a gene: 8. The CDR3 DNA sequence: TGCGCCAGCAGCCCCGGGACAGTATTAAATGAAAAACTGTTTTTT. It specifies CASSPGTVLNEKLFF.

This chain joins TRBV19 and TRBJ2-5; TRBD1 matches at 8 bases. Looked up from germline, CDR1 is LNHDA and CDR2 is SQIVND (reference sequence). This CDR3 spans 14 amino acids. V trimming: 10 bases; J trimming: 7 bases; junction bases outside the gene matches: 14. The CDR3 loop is CATESGQGAGTQYF. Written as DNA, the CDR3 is TGTGCCACCGAGAGTGGGCAGGGGGCAGGGACCCAGTACTTC.

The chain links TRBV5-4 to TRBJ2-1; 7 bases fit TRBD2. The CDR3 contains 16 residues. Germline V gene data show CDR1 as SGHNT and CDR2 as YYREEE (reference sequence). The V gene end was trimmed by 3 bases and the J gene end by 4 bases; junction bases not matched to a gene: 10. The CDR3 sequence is CASSWPPRGDYNEQFF. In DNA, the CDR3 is TGTGCCAGCAGCTGGCCCCCTCGGGGGGATTACAATGAGCAGTTCTTC.

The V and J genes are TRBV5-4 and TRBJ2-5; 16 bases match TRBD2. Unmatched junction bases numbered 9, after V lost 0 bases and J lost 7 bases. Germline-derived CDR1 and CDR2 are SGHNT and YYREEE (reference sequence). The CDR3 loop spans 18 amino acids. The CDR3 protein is CASSLGGTSGGASGTQYF. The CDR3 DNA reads TGTGCCAGCAGCTTGGGCGGGACTAGCGGGGGGGCCAGTGGGACCCAGTACTTC. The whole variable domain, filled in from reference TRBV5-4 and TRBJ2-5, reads ETGVTQSPTHLIKTRGQQVTLRCSSQSGHNTVSWYQQALGQGPQFIFQYYREEENGRGNFPPRFSGLQFPNYSSELNVNALELDDSALYLCASSLGGTSGGASGTQYFGPGTRLLVL.

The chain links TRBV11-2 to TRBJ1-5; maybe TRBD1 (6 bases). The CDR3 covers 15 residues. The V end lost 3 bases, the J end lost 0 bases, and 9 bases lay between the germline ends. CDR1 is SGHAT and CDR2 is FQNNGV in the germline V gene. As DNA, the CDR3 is TGTGCCAGCAGCTTTGGACAGAATAGCAATCAGCCCCAGCATTTT. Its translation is CASSFGQNSNQPQHF.

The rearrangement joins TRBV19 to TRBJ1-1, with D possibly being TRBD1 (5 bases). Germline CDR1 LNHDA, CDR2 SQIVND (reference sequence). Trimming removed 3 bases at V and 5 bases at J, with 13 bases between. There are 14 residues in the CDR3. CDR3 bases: TGTGCCAGTAGTATGACAGCTGGGCGAACTGAAGCTTTCTTT. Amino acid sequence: CASSMTAGRTEAFF.

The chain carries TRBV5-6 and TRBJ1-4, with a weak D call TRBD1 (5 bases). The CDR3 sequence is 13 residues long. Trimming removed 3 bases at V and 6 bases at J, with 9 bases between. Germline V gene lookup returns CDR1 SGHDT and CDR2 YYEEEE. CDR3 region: CASSSGGYEKLFF. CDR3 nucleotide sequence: TGTGCCAGCAGCTCGGGGGGTTATGAAAAACTGTTTTTT.

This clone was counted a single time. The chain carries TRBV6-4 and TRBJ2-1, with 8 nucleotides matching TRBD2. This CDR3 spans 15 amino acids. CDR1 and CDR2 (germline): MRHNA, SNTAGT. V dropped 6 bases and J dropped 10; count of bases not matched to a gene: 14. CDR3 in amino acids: CASSADGGSGGEQFF. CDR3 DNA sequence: TGTGCCAGCAGCGCGGACGGCGGCTCGGGAGGGGAGCAGTTCTTC.

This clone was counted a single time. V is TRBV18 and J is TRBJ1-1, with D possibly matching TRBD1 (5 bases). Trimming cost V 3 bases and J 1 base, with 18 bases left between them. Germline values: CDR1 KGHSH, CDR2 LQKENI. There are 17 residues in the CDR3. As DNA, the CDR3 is TGTGCCAGCTCACCCTCCGCCTCGGCCAGGGCGAACACTGAAGCTTTCTTT. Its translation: CASSPSASARANTEAFF. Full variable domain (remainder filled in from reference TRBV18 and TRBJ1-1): NAGVMQNPRHLVRRRGQEARLRCSPMKGHSHVYWYRQLPEEGLKFMVYLQKENIIDESGMPKERFSAEFPKEGPSILRIQQVVRGDSAAYFCASSPSASARANTEAFFGQGTRLTVV.

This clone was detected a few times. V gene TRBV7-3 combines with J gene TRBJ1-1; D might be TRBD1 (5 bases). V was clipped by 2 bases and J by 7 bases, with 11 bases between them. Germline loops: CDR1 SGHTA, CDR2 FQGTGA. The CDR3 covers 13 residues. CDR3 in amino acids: CASSLLTGGEAFF. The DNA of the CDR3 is TGTGCCAGCAGCTTATTGACGGGGGGTGAAGCTTTCTTT. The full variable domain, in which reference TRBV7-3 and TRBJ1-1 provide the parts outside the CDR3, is GAGVSQTPSNKVTEKGKYVELRCDPISGHTALYWYRQSLGQGPEFLIYFQGTGAADDSGLPNDRFFAVRPEGSVSTLKIQRTERGDSAVYLCASSLLTGGEAFFGQGTRLTVV.

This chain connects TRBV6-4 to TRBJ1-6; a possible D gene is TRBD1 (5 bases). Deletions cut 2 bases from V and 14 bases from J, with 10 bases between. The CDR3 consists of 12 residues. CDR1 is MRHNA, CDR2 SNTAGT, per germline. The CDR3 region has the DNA TGTGCCAGCAGTGACCAGGGTAGAACCCTCCACTTT. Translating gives CASSDQGRTLHF.

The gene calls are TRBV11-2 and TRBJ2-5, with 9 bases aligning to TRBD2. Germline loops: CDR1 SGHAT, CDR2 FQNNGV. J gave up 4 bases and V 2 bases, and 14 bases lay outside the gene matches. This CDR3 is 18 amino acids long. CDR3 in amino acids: CASSLLSGGGASGETQYF. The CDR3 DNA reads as TGTGCCAGCAGCTTACTATCGGGCGGGGGGGCCTCGGGAGAGACCCAGTACTTC.

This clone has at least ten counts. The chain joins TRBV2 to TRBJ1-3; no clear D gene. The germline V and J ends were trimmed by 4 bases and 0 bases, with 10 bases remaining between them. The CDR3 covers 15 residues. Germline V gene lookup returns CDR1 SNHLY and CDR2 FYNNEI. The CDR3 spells CASSVSRLSGNTIYF. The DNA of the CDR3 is TGTGCCAGCAGTGTATCCAGGCTCTCTGGAAACACCATATATTTT.

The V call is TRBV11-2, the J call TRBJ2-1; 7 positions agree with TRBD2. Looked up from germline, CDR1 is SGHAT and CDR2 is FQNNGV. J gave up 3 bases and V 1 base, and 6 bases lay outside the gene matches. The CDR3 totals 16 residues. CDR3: CASSLGLGGGYNEQFF. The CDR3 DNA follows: TGTGCCAGCAGCTTAGGACTTGGGGGGGGCTACAATGAGCAGTTCTTC.

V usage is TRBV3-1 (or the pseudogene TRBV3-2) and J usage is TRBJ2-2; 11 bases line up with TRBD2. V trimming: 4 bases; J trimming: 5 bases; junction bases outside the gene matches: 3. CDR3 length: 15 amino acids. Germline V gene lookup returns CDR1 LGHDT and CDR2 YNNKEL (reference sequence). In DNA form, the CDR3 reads TGTGCCAGCAGCCCTACTAGCGGGGGAACCGGGGAGCTGTTTTTT. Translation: CASSPTSGGTGELFF.

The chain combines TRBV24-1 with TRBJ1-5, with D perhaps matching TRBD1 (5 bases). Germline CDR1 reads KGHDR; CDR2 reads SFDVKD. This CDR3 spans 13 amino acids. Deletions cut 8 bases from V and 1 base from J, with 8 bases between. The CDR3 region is CATTTASNQPQHF. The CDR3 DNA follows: TGTGCCACCACGACAGCAAGCAATCAGCCCCAGCATTTT.

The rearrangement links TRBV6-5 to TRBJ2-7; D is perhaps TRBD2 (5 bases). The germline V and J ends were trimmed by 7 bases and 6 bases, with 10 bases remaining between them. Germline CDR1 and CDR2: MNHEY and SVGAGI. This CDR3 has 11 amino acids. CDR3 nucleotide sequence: TGTGCCAGCACCCCCGAGGGCGAGCAGTACTTC. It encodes CASTPEGEQYF.

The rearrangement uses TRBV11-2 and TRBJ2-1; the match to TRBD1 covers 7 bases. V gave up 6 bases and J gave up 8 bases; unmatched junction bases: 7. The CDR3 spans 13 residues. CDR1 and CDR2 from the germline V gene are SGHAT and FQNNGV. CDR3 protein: CASRPGTADEQFF. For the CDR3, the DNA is TGTGCCAGCAGACCCGGGACAGCGGATGAGCAGTTCTTC.